This T cell receptor beta chain was obtained from a study of cytomegalovirus exposure and HLA in healthy donors. CDR1 is MGHDK, CDR2 SYGVNS, per germline. This CDR3 has 14 amino acids. With 5 bases removed from V and 5 bases from J, the gap between germline ends came to 16 bases. The method was immunoSEQ multiplex PCR; TCRdb's version includes in-frame clones alone and lacks a portion of them. The sample lists 100,000 to 150,000 clones, 89% seen once, with roughly 2% in the top ten. This receptor was identified in a woman aged 18-35 years in good health and CMV-seronegative. The sample taken for sequencing was PBMCs. This chain connects TRBV25-1 to TRBJ2-7, with TRBD1 as a possible D gene (6 bases). CDR3 coding DNA: TGTGCCAGCAGTAACAGGGTGTCGCTGCACGAGCAGTACTTC. Translating it yields CASSNRVSLHEQYF.